This T cell receptor (beta chain) was sequenced for a study of T cells in Graves' hyperthyroidism and ophthalmopathy. Study-wide background: The blood sample was taken at first diagnosis, before treatment began.

Amplification of TCR beta CDR3 regions used RNA as the template. Carried out on the TCR CDR3, a first-round RT-PCR used the HTBI primer set. From the multiplex PCR reads, TCRdb called clonotypes with MiXCR, one entry per CDR3 protein. The table has about 400,000 distinct CDR3 sequences, around 13% seen once. Broader study findings: Classification by a 13 V-J model distinguished ophthalmopathy from stable hyperthyroidism.

Patients showing uncontrolled infection, other autoimmune disease, pregnancy or lactation were ineligible. The diagnoses drew upon clinical symptoms, serum thyroxine and TRAb, thyroid ultrasound and orbital computed tomography. As for this clonotype: Its antigen is undetermined. A much larger clone lies a single base off, so this may be a read error.

V lost 8 bases, J lost 7 bases, and 14 bases stayed unmatched. This CDR3 is built from 15 residues. Germline assignment: CDR1 SEHNR and CDR2 FQNEAQ (reference sequence). V is TRBV7-9 and J is TRBJ2-7; 10 nucleotides line up with TRBD2. This receptor was obtained from a woman between 18 and 29 years old with Graves' hyperthyroidism. The sample consisted of blood. The DNA for the CDR3 is TGTGCCAGCTTCCCGGGACTAGCGAGGTGGGAAGAGCAGTACTTC. Protein product: CASFPGLARWEEQYF.